Presented here are 12 T cell receptor beta chains from one specimen sequenced in a study of Ad26.COV2.S vaccination and SARS-CoV-2 variants. Measured with immunoSEQ multiplex PCR; TCRdb has only the in-frame clones, and not every one. The sample has approximately 410,000 clones; 92% are singletons. The sample's treatment: roughly 19 received Ad26.COV2.S at low or high dose, single or two shots; several received placebo; per-sample allocation not given. Samples analyzed were those drawn on day 63 after the first vaccine or placebo injection. The material was peripheral blood, obtained in a trial of Ad26.COV2.S vaccine versus placebo. The receptors originated from a person between 18 and 65 years old who received the Ad26.COV2.S COVID-19 vaccine or a placebo.

This clone was counted a single time. The rearrangement joins TRBV5-5 to TRBJ1-6; D gene ambiguous. The CDR3 loop spans 14 amino acids. Between the trimmed V and J ends, which lost 1 base and 7 bases, there was a span of 9 bases. CDR1 is SGHKS, CDR2 YYEKEE, per germline (reference sequence). CDR3 loop: CASSLRQPNSPLHF. The CDR3 DNA follows: TGTGCCAGCAGCTTGCGGCAGCCAAATTCACCCCTCCACTTT. The full variable domain, in which reference TRBV5-5 and TRBJ1-6 provide the parts outside the CDR3, is DAGVTQSPTHLIKTRGQQVTLRCSPISGHKSVSWYQQVLGQGPQFIFQYYEKEERGRGNFPDRFSARQFPNYSSELNVNALLLGDSALYLCASSLRQPNSPLHFGNGTRLTVT.

This clone has just one count. The V and J genes are TRBV6-6 and TRBJ2-2, with D unresolved. CDR3 length equals 14 residues. Trimming took 5 bases from V and 7 from J, leaving 14 bases between them. Germline V lookup: CDR1 MNHNY, CDR2 SVGAGI (reference sequence). The CDR3 coding sequence is TGTGCCAGCAGTCTACGGTGGGGATTCGGGGAGCTGTTTTTT. Translating gives CASSLRWGFGELFF.

This chain connects TRBV3-1 (or the pseudogene TRBV3-2) to TRBJ2-4; perhaps TRBD1 as D (5 bases). The CDR3 is 16 residues long. Per the germline V gene, CDR1 is LGHDT and CDR2 is YNNKEL (reference sequence). V was pared by 1 base and J by 3 bases, with 13 bases between. CDR3 residues: CASSQGSGWDKNIQYF. As DNA, the CDR3 is TGTGCCAGCAGCCAAGGGTCAGGGTGGGACAAAAACATTCAGTACTTC.

This clone was observed a few times. The genes are TRBV2 and TRBJ2-2; D uncertain. Germline CDR1 and CDR2: SNHLY and FYNNEI. The CDR3 is 15 amino acids. Trimming took 6 bases from V and 5 from J, leaving 16 bases between them. The CDR3 reads CASRVRFQTTGELFF. In nucleotides, the CDR3 is TGTGCCAGCAGGGTCCGGTTCCAGACTACCGGGGAGCTGTTTTTT.

This rearrangement joins TRBV12-3 or TRBV12-4 to TRBJ1-2; the D gene is possibly TRBD1 (5 bases). V lost 4 bases, J lost 2 bases, and 8 bases lay in between. The CDR3 runs 13 residues. Here the CDR3 DNA reads TGTGCCAGCAGTTCGCGACAGAACTATGGCTACACCTTC. Protein: CASSSRQNYGYTF.

This chain connects TRBV18 to TRBJ2-7; D remains unclear. The CDR3 has 15 amino acids. Trimming left V 4 bases short and J 0 bases short, with 13 bases between. Germline V CDR1 and CDR2: KGHSH, LQKENI. This CDR3 reads CASSRGTANSYEQYF. The CDR3 DNA sequence: TGTGCCAGCTCACGGGGTACAGCTAACTCCTACGAGCAGTACTTC.

This chain connects TRBV27 to TRBJ1-1; D is possibly TRBD1 (5 bases). The germline gives CDR1 MNHEY, CDR2 SMNVEV (reference sequence). The V end was cut by 0 bases, the J end by 4 bases, with 15 bases between. The length of the CDR3 is 16 residues. CDR3 sequence: CASSLSASGRGTEAFF. The CDR3 nucleotides read TGTGCCAGCAGTTTATCAGCCTCGGGGCGAGGCACTGAAGCTTTCTTT.

The chain is built from TRBV7-2 and TRBJ2-3; D may be TRBD2 (6 bases). The V gene lost 5 bases and the J gene lost 8 bases, with 20 bases spanning the gap. CDR3 length: 15 residues. Germline values: CDR1 SGHTA, CDR2 FQGNSA. In nucleotides, the CDR3 is TGTGCCAGCAGCGGACGTCTTGCGGGGACCGCTACGCAGTATTTT. As protein: CASSGRLAGTATQYF.

This chain connects TRBV19 to TRBJ1-2; D is uncertain. This CDR3 comprises 15 residues. Trimming stripped 7 bases from V and 2 bases from J, with 17 bases between. The germline gives CDR1 LNHDA, CDR2 SQIVND (reference sequence). The CDR3 sequence is CASTHTGALNYGYTF. The CDR3 coding sequence is TGTGCCAGTACCCATACCGGAGCCTTAAACTATGGCTACACCTTC.

V gene TRBV7-9 combines with J gene TRBJ2-5, with 9 bases fitting TRBD2. The germline CDR1 and CDR2 sequences are SEHNR and FQNEAQ (reference sequence). The ends lost 1 base at V and 2 bases at J; junction bases unmatched: 8. CDR3 length: 17 residues. This CDR3 reads CASSLGLGTSSQETQYF. CDR3 coding DNA: TGTGCCAGCAGCTTAGGGCTCGGGACTAGCAGTCAAGAGACCCAGTACTTC.

The chain links TRBV2 to TRBJ1-1, with D possibly being TRBD1 (5 bases). Germline CDR1 reads SNHLY; CDR2 reads FYNNEI. Between the trimmed V and J ends, which lost 4 bases and 6 bases, there was a span of 12 bases. The CDR3 is made up of 13 amino acids. The CDR3 DNA sequence: TGTGCCAGCAGTGCAGGGCAAGGACCTGAAGCTTTCTTT. Its translation is CASSAGQGPEAFF.

This chain links TRBV28 with TRBJ1-6, with a possible D match to TRBD1 (5 bases). V shed 5 bases and J shed 8 bases, with 10 bases lying between them. Germline values: CDR1 MDHEN, CDR2 SYDVKM. This CDR3 region has 13 residues. CDR3 residues: CASSVQGDSPLHF. In DNA, the CDR3 is TGTGCCAGCAGTGTTCAGGGTGATTCACCCCTCCACTTT. The whole variable domain, filled in from reference TRBV28 and TRBJ1-6, reads DVKVTQSSRYLVKRTGEKVFLECVQDMDHENMFWYRQDPGLGLRLIYFSYDVKMKEKGDIPEGYSVSREKKERFSLILESASTNQTSMYLCASSVQGDSPLHFGNGTRLTVT.